These 10 T cell receptor beta chains were all obtained from the same sample, sequenced in a study of blood T cell repertoires in COVID-19. This table comes from immunoSEQ multiplex PCR, and its TCRdb copy is limited to in-frame clones, with some not included. This table has some 330,000 clones, over 80% appearing once. Material for sequencing was PBMCs or T cells enriched from blood (not recorded which). The receptor set was obtained from a woman aged 50 to 60 who had recovered from COVID-19.

The rearrangement links TRBV7-2 to TRBJ1-5; perhaps TRBD1 as D (5 bases). With 4 bases removed from V and 6 bases from J, the gap between germline ends came to 16 bases. CDR1 and CDR2 from the germline V gene are SGHTA and FQGNSA. The CDR3 loop spans 15 amino acids. The CDR3 reads CASSSRQFLGQPQHF. CDR3 sequence (DNA): TGTGCCAGCAGCTCCCGACAGTTCCTGGGTCAGCCCCAGCATTTT.

J is TRBJ2-1 and V is TRBV24-1; TRBD2 aligns across 10 bases. With 3 bases clipped from V and 7 bases from J, the junction kept 8 bases outside the gene matches. In germline, CDR1 is KGHDR, CDR2 SFDVKD. The CDR3 is 16 amino acids. The CDR3 here is CATSDPSGSRRNEQFF. The CDR3 bases are TGTGCCACCAGTGATCCTAGCGGGAGTAGGAGAAATGAGCAGTTCTTC.

This chain links TRBV7-2 with TRBJ2-2, with 8 positions matching TRBD1. Germline CDR1 is SGHTA and CDR2 is FQGNSA. Unmatched junction bases numbered 4, after V lost 5 bases and J lost 2 bases. The length of the CDR3 is 15 residues. The CDR3 bases are TGTGCCAGCAGCAGGGGACAGGCCAACACCGGGGAGCTGTTTTTT. It codes for CASSRGQANTGELFF.

This rearrangement joins TRBV5-4 to TRBJ2-7; unclear D gene. The CDR3 totals 14 residues. Trimming removed 4 bases at V and 6 bases at J, with 17 bases between. Germline V CDR1 and CDR2: SGHNT, YYREEE (reference sequence). CDR3 protein: CASSPYGRVGEQYF. In DNA form, the CDR3 reads TGTGCCAGCAGCCCGTACGGTCGGGTCGGCGAGCAGTACTTC.

This chain links TRBV3-1 (or the pseudogene TRBV3-2) with TRBJ1-4; D perhaps matches TRBD1 (6 bases). Germline CDR1 and CDR2: LGHDT and YNNKEL (reference sequence). V lost 4 bases to trimming and J lost 0 bases, with 15 bases between them. The CDR3 contains 17 residues. CDR3 in DNA: TGTGCCAGCAGCCTATCGACAGGATTTGCAACTAATGAAAAACTGTTTTTT. Its translation is CASSLSTGFATNEKLFF.

J is TRBJ2-1 and V is TRBV27; 7 bases fit TRBD2. Trimming at V came to 3 bases and at J to 1 base, leaving 9 bases not matched to a gene. This CDR3 is built from 17 residues. Germline CDR1 MNHEY, CDR2 SMNVEV (reference sequence). This chain's CDR3 is CASSFLTSIGSYNEQFF. The CDR3 nucleotides are TGTGCCAGCAGTTTCTTGACTAGCATCGGATCCTACAATGAGCAGTTCTTC.

The chain uses TRBV6-6 and TRBJ2-7; 8 bases are a match to TRBD1. Trimming at V came to 6 bases and at J to 4 bases, leaving 5 bases not matched to a gene. This CDR3 spans 13 amino acids. Germline V gene sequence: CDR1 MNHNY, CDR2 SVGAGI (reference sequence). The CDR3 region is CASRPGGSYEQYF. CDR3 DNA: TGTGCCAGCAGGCCAGGGGGCAGTTACGAGCAGTACTTC.

The V and J genes are TRBV12-3 or TRBV12-4 and TRBJ1-2; D unclear. This CDR3 contains 13 residues. V was trimmed by 6 bases and J by 2 bases, leaving 10 bases between them. Here the CDR3 reads CASRIDMNYGYTF. DNA for the CDR3: TGTGCCAGCAGAATTGACATGAACTATGGCTACACCTTC.

The chain couples TRBV25-1 to TRBJ1-2; D is possibly TRBD1 (5 bases). This CDR3 is 13 amino acids long. Trimming removed 4 bases at V and 3 bases at J, with 9 bases between. CDR1 is MGHDK, CDR2 SYGVNS, per germline. CDR3 region: CASSGRRDYGYTF. Here the CDR3 DNA reads TGTGCCAGCAGTGGCCGCAGGGACTATGGCTACACCTTC.

The CDR3 spells CASSQVWGGRYESYEQYF. The CDR3 DNA is TGCGCCAGCAGCCAAGTTTGGGGCGGACGATACGAGTCCTACGAGCAGTACTTC. This sequence joins TRBV4-1 and TRBJ2-7, with D maybe TRBD1 (5 bases). Germline CDR1 MGHRA, CDR2 YSYEKL. V dropped 1 base and J dropped 1 base, with 20 bases sitting between them. The CDR3 spans 18 residues.